The 3 T cell receptor beta chains reported below all come from one sample, sequenced in a study of shared clonotypes between healthy human individuals. The method was immunoSEQ multiplex PCR; TCRdb's version includes in-frame clones alone and lacks a portion of them. Of more than 400,000 clones listed, less than 96% are singletons. Input material: naive CD4+ T cells sorted from blood. Documented subset: CD45RA+ positively selected. These receptors originate from a young woman in good health.

This clone appeared a single time. This chain connects TRBV7-9 to TRBJ1-2; D possibly corresponds to TRBD1 (5 bases). Trimming took 5 bases from V and 8 from J, leaving 21 bases between them. The CDR3 length is 15 residues. The germline V gene has CDR1 SEHNR and CDR2 FQNEAQ (reference sequence). The CDR3 DNA sequence: TGTGCCAGCAGCCCCGAGGGTTCGGGGACCGCCGGCTACACCTTC. It is translated as CASSPEGSGTAGYTF.

This chain uses TRBV18 with TRBJ2-2; 8 positions agree with TRBD1. Trimming at V came to 3 bases and at J to 0 bases, leaving 3 bases not matched to a gene. Germline CDR1 is KGHSH and CDR2 is LQKENI. The CDR3 contains 16 residues. CDR3 sequence reads: CASSPMGQANTGELFF. The CDR3 region has the DNA TGTGCCAGCTCACCTATGGGACAGGCGAACACCGGGGAGCTGTTTTTT.

This chain connects TRBV28 to TRBJ1-5, with a weak D call TRBD1 (5 bases). V was pared by 10 bases and J by 0 bases, with 16 bases between. The germline gives CDR1 MDHEN, CDR2 SYDVKM. The length of the CDR3 is 15 residues. The CDR3 here is CATVSSGASNQPQHF. For the CDR3, the DNA is TGTGCCACCGTGTCCTCCGGGGCTAGCAATCAGCCCCAGCATTTT.